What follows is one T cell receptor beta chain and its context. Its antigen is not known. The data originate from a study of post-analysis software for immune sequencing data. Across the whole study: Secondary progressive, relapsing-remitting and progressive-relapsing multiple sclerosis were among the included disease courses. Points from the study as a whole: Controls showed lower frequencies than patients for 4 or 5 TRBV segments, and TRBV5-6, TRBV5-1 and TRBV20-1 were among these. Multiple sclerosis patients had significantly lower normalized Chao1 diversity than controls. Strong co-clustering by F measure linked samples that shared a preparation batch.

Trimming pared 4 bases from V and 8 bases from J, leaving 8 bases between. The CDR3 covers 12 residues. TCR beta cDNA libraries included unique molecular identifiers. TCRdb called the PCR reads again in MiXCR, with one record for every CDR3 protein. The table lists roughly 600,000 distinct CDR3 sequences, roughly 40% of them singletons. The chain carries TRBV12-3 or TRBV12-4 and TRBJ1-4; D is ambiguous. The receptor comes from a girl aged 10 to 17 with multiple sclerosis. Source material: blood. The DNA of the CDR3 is TGTGCCAGCAGTTCTGACCGAGAAAAACTGTTTTTT. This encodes CASSSDREKLFF.